The 19 T cell receptor beta chains below all came from one sample that was sequenced in a study of OX40 agonist ivuxolimab in advanced cancers. The method was immunoSEQ multiplex PCR; TCRdb's version includes in-frame clones alone and lacks a portion of them. This repertoire shows tens of thousands of clones, 75% to 90% found once; its top ten account for roughly 2.7%. Material: CD4+ or CD8+ T cells sorted from blood, obtained in a trial of the OX40 agonist ivuxolimab. The receptors here all came from an adult with an advanced solid tumor such as melanoma, head and neck, liver or kidney cancer.

The chain employs TRBV6-5 and TRBJ1-6; no definite D call. Trimming cost V 0 bases and J 8 bases, with 14 bases left between them. There are 16 residues in the CDR3. Germline CDR1 and CDR2: MNHEY and SVGAGI. CDR3 coding DNA: TGTGCCAGCAGTTACTCGAGGGAGAGGGAGGATTCACCCCTCCACTTT. Encoded protein: CASSYSREREDSPLHF.

The rearrangement links TRBV7-3 to TRBJ2-3, with 8 nucleotides matching TRBD2. CDR1 is SGHTA, CDR2 FQGTGA, per germline. CDR3 length equals 16 residues. The junction had 11 bases not matched to a gene; V was cut back by 5 bases and J by 4 bases. The CDR3 reads CASSLGASGFADTQYF. CDR3 DNA: TGTGCCAGCAGCCTTGGGGCTAGCGGGTTCGCAGATACGCAGTATTTT.

The chain links TRBV6-5 to TRBJ2-1, with TRBD1 as a possible D gene (6 bases). Trimming pared 1 base from V and 4 bases from J, leaving 11 bases between. The CDR3 extends over 15 amino acids. Germline V gene data show CDR1 as MNHEY and CDR2 as SVGAGI. The CDR3 protein is CASSYLQGSYNEQFF. As DNA, the CDR3 is TGTGCCAGCAGTTACTTGCAGGGGTCGTACAATGAGCAGTTCTTC.

In this sample, this clone turned up once. J is TRBJ1-2 and V is TRBV6-6, with 8 bases that match TRBD1. CDR1 is MNHNY and CDR2 is SVGAGI in the germline V gene (reference sequence). The CDR3 runs to 14 residues. With 4 bases clipped from V and 4 bases from J, the junction kept 5 bases outside the gene matches. Written as DNA, the CDR3 is TGTGCCAGCAGTTCAGGGGGCGGCGGCTATGGCTACACCTTC. Residues: CASSSGGGGYGYTF.

V usage is TRBV10-3 and J usage is TRBJ1-6; 8 bases fit TRBD1. Germline V gives CDR1 ENHRY, CDR2 SYGVKD. V lost 11 bases, J lost 7 bases, and 4 bases stayed unmatched. The CDR3 length is 12 residues. The CDR3 DNA reads as TGTGCCGCCGGACAGGGCAATTCACCCCTCCACTTT. It yields the protein CAAGQGNSPLHF.

The J gene is TRBJ1-2, the V gene TRBV5-8; 7 bases agree with TRBD1. Germline-derived CDR1 and CDR2 are SGHTS and YDEGEE. The CDR3 sequence is 13 residues long. Trimming took 4 bases from V and 4 from J; bases not matched to a gene: 4. The DNA of the CDR3 is TGTGCCAGCAGCCGGACAGGCAGCTATGGCTACACCTTC. Protein product: CASSRTGSYGYTF.

CDR3: CASRTPGQGDGYTF. CDR3 coding DNA: TGTGCCAGCAGGACTCCGGGACAGGGGGACGGCTACACCTTC. This sequence joins TRBV28 and TRBJ1-2; 11 nucleotides align to TRBD1. The CDR3 length is 14 residues. CDR1 and CDR2 (germline): MDHEN, SYDVKM. After removal of 6 bases from V and 8 bases from J, the junction contained 8 bases not matched to a gene.

This sequence joins TRBV7-9 and TRBJ1-6; D possibly corresponds to TRBD1 (5 bases). This CDR3 has 18 residues. V dropped 4 bases and J dropped 1 base, with 17 bases sitting between them. Germline loops: CDR1 SEHNR, CDR2 FQNEAQ (reference sequence). This CDR3 reads CASSSLQSGTSYNSPLHF. The CDR3 nucleotides are TGTGCCAGCAGCTCACTCCAAAGTGGGACTTCCTATAATTCACCCCTCCACTTT.

The V call is TRBV6-6, the J call TRBJ1-2, with TRBD1 matching over 10 bases. V lost 6 bases to trimming and J lost 8 bases; unmatched junction nucleotides: 6. Germline V CDR1 and CDR2: MNHNY, SVGAGI (reference sequence). The CDR3 loop spans 13 amino acids. CDR3 loop: CASSPRQGAGYTF. CDR3 nucleotides: TGTGCCAGCAGCCCGAGACAGGGGGCAGGCTACACCTTC.

The rearrangement joins TRBV5-5 to TRBJ2-7; D possibly corresponds to TRBD2 (6 bases). The CDR3 is 18 amino acids. The ends were cut back, 1 base at V and 1 base at J, with 21 bases in the middle. CDR1 is SGHKS, CDR2 YYEKEE, per germline (reference sequence). The CDR3 loop reads CASSLRTIRGTGSYEQYF. As DNA, the CDR3 is TGTGCCAGCAGCTTGCGGACCATACGGGGGACGGGTTCCTACGAGCAGTACTTC.

The chain recombines TRBV9 with TRBJ2-3; D perhaps matches TRBD1 (6 bases). V lost 3 bases and J lost 4, with 9 bases in between. The germline gives CDR1 SGDLS, CDR2 YYNGEE. The CDR3 runs to 13 residues. The CDR3 sequence is CASSGAGADTQYF. The CDR3 DNA is TGTGCCAGCAGCGGGGCAGGGGCAGATACGCAGTATTTT.

J is TRBJ1-5 and V is TRBV18, with 9 nucleotides matching TRBD1. Looked up from germline, CDR1 is KGHSH and CDR2 is LQKENI. V was clipped by 6 bases and J by 6 bases; unmatched bases: 9. This CDR3 spans 15 amino acids. CDR3: CASSPRQGGGQPQHF. CDR3 in DNA: TGTGCCAGCTCTCCGAGACAGGGGGGAGGTCAGCCCCAGCATTTT.

This clone appeared a single time. This rearrangement joins TRBV12-5 to TRBJ2-2; 14 nucleotides match TRBD2. CDR1 is LGHNT and CDR2 is FRNRAP in the germline V gene. The CDR3 is 18 amino acids. The trim removed 7 bases at V and 0 bases at J, leaving 7 bases unmatched. CDR3 sequence reads: CASAPGTSGGPNTGELFF. The CDR3 DNA is TGTGCTAGTGCCCCAGGGACTAGCGGGGGTCCGAACACCGGGGAGCTGTTTTTT. The full variable domain, in which reference TRBV12-5 and TRBJ2-2 provide the parts outside the CDR3, is DARVTQTPRHKVTEMGQEVTMRCQPILGHNTVFWYRQTMMQGLELLAYFRNRAPLDDSGMPKDRFSAEMPDATLATLKIQPSEPRDSAVYFCASAPGTSGGPNTGELFFGEGSRLTVL.

The gene calls are TRBV29-1 and TRBJ2-3; 9 bases line up with TRBD2. The CDR3 totals 13 residues. Germline assignment: CDR1 SQVTM and CDR2 ANQGSEA. Trimming took 4 bases from V and 5 from J; bases not matched to a gene: 4. The CDR3: CSVGGLAGDTQYF. CDR3 nucleotide sequence: TGCAGCGTTGGGGGACTAGCTGGAGATACGCAGTATTTT.

The chain is built from TRBV7-3 and TRBJ1-5; D not resolved. This CDR3 spans 12 amino acids. The V gene lost 2 bases and the J gene lost 4 bases, with 3 bases spanning the gap. Germline V gives CDR1 SGHTA, CDR2 FQGTGA. CDR3 in DNA: TGTGCCAGCAGCTTAGTAAATCAGCCCCAGCATTTT. Amino acid sequence: CASSLVNQPQHF.

This sequence joins TRBV28 and TRBJ2-5, with TRBD2 identical over 7 bases. J lost 7 bases, V lost 5 bases, and 10 bases had no gene match. Germline loops: CDR1 MDHEN, CDR2 SYDVKM. CDR3 length: 14 amino acids. The CDR3 loop is CASSPGGTARTQYF. CDR3 in DNA: TGTGCCAGCAGTCCCGGGGGGACCGCGAGGACCCAGTACTTC.

This clone was counted a few times. The rearrangement uses TRBV5-1 and TRBJ2-3; the D gene could be TRBD1 or TRBD2 (5 bases each). The CDR3 totals 18 residues. Germline assignment: CDR1 SGHRS and CDR2 YFSETQ. The ends were cut back, 5 bases at V and 2 bases at J, with 24 bases in the middle. This CDR3 reads CASSVGLRGNSYTDTQYF. CDR3 DNA sequence: TGCGCCAGCAGTGTCGGATTGAGGGGAAATTCGTACACAGATACGCAGTATTTT. The full variable domain, rest sourced from reference TRBV5-1 and TRBJ2-3, is KAGVTQTPRYLIKTRGQQVTLSCSPISGHRSVSWYQQTPGQGLQFLFEYFSETQRNKGNFPGRFSGRQFSNSRSEMNVSTLELGDSALYLCASSVGLRGNSYTDTQYFGPGTRLTVL.

The rearrangement joins TRBV25-1 to TRBJ2-5; 12 bases fit TRBD2. This CDR3 has 16 amino acids. Germline V gene sequence: CDR1 MGHDK, CDR2 SYGVNS. The ends lost 4 bases at V and 3 bases at J; junction bases unmatched: 6. The CDR3 loop is CASSVLRTSGEETQYF. The CDR3 nucleotides read TGTGCCAGCAGTGTCCTTAGGACTAGCGGGGAAGAGACCCAGTACTTC. Variable domain in full (rest from reference TRBV25-1 and TRBJ2-5): EADIYQTPRYLVIGTGKKITLECSQTMGHDKMYWYQQDPGMELHLIHYSYGVNSTEKGDLSSESTVSRIRTEHFPLTLESARPSHTSQYLCASSVLRTSGEETQYFGPGTRLLVL.

The V call is TRBV6-6, the J call TRBJ2-1; D possibly uses TRBD1 or TRBD2 (5 bases each). Between the trimmed V and J ends, which lost 0 bases and 8 bases, there was a span of 11 bases. The CDR3 consists of 14 residues. Germline-derived CDR1 and CDR2 are MNHNY and SVGAGI (reference sequence). The CDR3: CASSYSNKGHEQFF. The CDR3 bases are TGTGCCAGCAGTTACTCGAATAAGGGACATGAGCAGTTCTTC.